The entry below gives a single TCR beta chain sequence along with its context. The ends were cut back, 6 bases at V and 4 bases at J, with 13 bases in the middle. Germline V CDR1 and CDR2: LGHDT, YNNKEL (reference sequence). This CDR3 has 14 amino acids. The sample belongs to a study of blood T cells in healthy people across ages. The overall study: About one barcoded beta molecule was captured per two T cells (by template switching).

Through a sample-barcoded 5' primer and a J-beta primer mix, a second PCR was run for roughly 7 to 11 cycles. Each cDNA molecule, via a template-switch adaptor with 12 random nucleotides, was tagged. TCRdb re-derived calls from the 5' RACE reads in MiXCR, one entry per CDR3 protein. The sample includes some 1.8 million distinct CDR3 sequences, roughly 43% of them seen just once. Healthy Caucasian individuals from Russia aged 6 to 90 served as donors. The amount of total RNA extracted per sample was at least 5.5 micrograms. The source material was blood. The V and J genes are TRBV3-1 and TRBJ2-1; possibly TRBD2 for D (5 bases). This receptor was obtained from a human donor in good health. The CDR3 coding sequence is TGTGCCAGCAGTTACGGACTCGAGTACAATGAGCAGTTCTTC. Translation gives CASSYGLEYNEQFF.